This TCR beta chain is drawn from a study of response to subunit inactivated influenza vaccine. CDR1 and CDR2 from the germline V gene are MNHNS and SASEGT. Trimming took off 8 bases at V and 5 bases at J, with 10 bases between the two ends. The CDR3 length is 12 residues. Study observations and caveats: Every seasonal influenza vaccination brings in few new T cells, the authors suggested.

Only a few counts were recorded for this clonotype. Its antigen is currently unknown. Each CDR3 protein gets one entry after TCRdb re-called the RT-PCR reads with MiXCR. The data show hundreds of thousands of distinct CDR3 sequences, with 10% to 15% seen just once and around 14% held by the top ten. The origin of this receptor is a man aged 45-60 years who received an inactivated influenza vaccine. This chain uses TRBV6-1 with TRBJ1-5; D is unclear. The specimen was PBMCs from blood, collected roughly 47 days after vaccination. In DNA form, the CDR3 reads TGTGCCAGCTATGGGAGGGATCAGCCCCAGCATTTT. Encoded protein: CASYGRDQPQHF.